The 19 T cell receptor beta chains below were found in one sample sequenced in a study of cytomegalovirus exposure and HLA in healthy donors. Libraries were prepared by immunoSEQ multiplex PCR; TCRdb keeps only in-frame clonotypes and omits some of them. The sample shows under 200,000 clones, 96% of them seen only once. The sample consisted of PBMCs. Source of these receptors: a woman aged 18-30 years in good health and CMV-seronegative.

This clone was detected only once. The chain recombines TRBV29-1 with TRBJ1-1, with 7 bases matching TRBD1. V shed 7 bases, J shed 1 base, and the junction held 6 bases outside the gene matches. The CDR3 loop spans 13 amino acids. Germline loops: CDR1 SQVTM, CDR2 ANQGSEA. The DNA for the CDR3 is TGCAGCGCAGACAGGGTTGGGAACACTGAAGCTTTCTTT. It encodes CSADRVGNTEAFF.

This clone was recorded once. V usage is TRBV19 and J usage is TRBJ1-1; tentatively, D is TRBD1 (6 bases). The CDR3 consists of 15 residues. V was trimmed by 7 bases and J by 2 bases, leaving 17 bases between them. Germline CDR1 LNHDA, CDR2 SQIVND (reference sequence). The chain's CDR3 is CASIPGESGNTEAFF. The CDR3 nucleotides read TGTGCCAGTATCCCAGGGGAGTCCGGTAACACTGAAGCTTTCTTT.

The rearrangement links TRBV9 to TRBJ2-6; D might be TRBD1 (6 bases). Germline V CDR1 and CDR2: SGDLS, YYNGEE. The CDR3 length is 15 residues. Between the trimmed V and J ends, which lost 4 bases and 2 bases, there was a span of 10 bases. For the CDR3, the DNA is TGTGCCAGCAGCTACAGGGAAACTGGGGCCAACGTCCTGACTTTC. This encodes CASSYRETGANVLTF.

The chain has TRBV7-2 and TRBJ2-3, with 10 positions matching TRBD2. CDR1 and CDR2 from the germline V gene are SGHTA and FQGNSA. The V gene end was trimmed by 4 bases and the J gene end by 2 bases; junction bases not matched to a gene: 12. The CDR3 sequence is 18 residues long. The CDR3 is CASSSRTSGTHLTDTQYF. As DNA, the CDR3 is TGTGCCAGCAGCTCCCGGACTAGCGGTACCCACCTCACAGATACGCAGTATTTT.

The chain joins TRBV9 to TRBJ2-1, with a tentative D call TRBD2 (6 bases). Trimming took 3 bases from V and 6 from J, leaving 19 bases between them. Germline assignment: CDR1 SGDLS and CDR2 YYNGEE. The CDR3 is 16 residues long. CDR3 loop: CASSEGLSRGINEQFF. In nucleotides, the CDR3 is TGTGCCAGCAGCGAGGGACTCTCCCGCGGAATCAATGAGCAGTTCTTC.

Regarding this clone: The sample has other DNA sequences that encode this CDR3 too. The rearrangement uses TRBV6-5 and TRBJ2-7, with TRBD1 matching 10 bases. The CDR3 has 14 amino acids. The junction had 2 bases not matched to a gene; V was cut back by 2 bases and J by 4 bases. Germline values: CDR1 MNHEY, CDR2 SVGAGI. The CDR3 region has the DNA TGTGCCAGCAGTTACCGGGACAGGGGATACGAGCAGTACTTC. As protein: CASSYRDRGYEQYF.

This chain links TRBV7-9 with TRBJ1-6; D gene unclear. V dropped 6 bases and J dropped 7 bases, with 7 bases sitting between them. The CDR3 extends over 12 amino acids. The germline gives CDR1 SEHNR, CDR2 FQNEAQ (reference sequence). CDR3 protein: CASSSLNSPLHF. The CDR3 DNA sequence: TGTGCCAGCAGTTCTCTAAATTCACCCCTCCACTTT.

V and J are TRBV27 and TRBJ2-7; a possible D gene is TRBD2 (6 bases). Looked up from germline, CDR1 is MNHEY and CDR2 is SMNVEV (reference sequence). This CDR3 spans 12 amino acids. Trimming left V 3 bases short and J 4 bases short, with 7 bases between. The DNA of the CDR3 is TGTGCCAGCAGTTTCGGGGGTTACGAGCAGTACTTC. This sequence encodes CASSFGGYEQYF.

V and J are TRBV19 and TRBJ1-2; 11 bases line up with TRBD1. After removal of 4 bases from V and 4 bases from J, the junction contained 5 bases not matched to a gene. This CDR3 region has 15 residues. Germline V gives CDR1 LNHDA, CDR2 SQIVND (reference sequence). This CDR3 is CASSSPGQGGYGYTF. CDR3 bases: TGTGCCAGTAGTAGCCCGGGACAGGGGGGCTATGGCTACACCTTC.

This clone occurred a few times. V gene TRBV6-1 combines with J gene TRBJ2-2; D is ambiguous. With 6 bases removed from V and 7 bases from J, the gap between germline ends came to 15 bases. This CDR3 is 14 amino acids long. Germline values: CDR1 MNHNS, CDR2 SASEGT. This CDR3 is CASRVRTSGGELFF. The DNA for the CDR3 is TGTGCCAGCAGGGTCAGAACCTCGGGCGGGGAGCTGTTTTTT.

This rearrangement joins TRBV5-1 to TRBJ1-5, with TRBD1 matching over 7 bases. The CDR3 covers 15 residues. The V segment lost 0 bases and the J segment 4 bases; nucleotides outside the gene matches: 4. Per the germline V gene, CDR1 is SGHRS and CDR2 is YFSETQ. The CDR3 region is CASSLVGGENQPQHF. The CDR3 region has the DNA TGCGCCAGCAGCTTGGTAGGGGGCGAAAATCAGCCCCAGCATTTT. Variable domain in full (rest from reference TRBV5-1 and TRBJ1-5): KAGVTQTPRYLIKTRGQQVTLSCSPISGHRSVSWYQQTPGQGLQFLFEYFSETQRNKGNFPGRFSGRQFSNSRSEMNVSTLELGDSALYLCASSLVGGENQPQHFGDGTRLSIL.

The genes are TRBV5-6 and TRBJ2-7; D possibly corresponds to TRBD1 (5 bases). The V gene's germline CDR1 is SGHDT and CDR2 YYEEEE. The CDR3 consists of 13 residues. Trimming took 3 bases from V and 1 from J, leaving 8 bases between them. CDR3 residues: CASSYQGSYEQYF. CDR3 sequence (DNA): TGTGCCAGCAGCTACCAGGGTTCCTACGAGCAGTACTTC.

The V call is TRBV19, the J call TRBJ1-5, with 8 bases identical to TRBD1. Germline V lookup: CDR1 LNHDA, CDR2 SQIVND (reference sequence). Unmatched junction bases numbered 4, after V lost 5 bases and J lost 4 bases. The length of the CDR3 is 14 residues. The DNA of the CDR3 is TGTGCCAGTAGTTTAGGACAGGGAAATCAGCCCCAGCATTTT. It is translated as CASSLGQGNQPQHF.

The CDR3 nucleotides are TGTGCCAGCAGCCCCCGACAGGGGGAGGCGACCCAGTACTTC. It yields the protein CASSPRQGEATQYF. V and J are TRBV9 and TRBJ2-5; 9 positions match TRBD1. The CDR3 runs 14 residues. Germline CDR1 is SGDLS and CDR2 is YYNGEE. V trimming: 4 bases; J trimming: 7 bases; junction bases outside the gene matches: 8.

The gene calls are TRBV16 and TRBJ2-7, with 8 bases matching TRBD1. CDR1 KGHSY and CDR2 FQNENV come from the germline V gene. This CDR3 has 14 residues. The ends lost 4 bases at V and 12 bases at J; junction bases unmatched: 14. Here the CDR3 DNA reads TGTGCCAGCAGCCGGCCGGGACAGGCAACGGGGGCGTACTTC. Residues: CASSRPGQATGAYF.

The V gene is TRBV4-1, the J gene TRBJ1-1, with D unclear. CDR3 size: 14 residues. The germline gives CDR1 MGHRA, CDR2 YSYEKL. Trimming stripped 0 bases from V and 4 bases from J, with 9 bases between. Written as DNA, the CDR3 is TGCGCCAGCAGCCAAGATCAGCGGGCCACTGAAGCTTTCTTT. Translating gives CASSQDQRATEAFF.

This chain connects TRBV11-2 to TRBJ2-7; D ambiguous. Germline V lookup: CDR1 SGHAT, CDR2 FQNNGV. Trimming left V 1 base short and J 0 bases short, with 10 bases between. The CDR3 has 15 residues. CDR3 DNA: TGTGCCAGCAGCTTAGCCCAGGCTACCTCCTACGAGCAGTACTTC. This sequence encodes CASSLAQATSYEQYF.

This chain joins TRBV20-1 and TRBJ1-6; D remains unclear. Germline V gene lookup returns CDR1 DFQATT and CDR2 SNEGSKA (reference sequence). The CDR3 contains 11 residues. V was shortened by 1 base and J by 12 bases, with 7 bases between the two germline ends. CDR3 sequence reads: CSARVSGPLHF. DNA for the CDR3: TGCAGTGCTAGAGTATCGGGACCCCTCCACTTT.

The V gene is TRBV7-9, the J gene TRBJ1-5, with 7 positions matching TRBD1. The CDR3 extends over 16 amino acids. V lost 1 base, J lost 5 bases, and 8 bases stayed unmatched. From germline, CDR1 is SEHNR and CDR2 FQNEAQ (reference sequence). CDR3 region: CASSLVGPQGHQPQHF. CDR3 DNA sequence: TGTGCCAGCAGCTTAGTAGGACCACAGGGGCATCAGCCCCAGCATTTT.